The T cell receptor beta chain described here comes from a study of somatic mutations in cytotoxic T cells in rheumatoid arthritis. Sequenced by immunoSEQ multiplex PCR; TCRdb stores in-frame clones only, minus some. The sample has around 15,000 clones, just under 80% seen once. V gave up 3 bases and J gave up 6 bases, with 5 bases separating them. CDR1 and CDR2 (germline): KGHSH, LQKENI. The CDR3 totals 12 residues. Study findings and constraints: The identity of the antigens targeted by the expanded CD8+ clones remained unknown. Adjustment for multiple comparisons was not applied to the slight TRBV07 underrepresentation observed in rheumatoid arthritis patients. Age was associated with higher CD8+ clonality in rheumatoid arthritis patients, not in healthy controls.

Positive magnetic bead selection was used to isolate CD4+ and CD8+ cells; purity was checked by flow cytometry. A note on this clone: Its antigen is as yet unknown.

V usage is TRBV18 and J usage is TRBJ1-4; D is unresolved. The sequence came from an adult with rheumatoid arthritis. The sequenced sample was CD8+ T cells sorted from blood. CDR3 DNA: TGTGCCAGCTCACCCCAAGATGAAAAACTGTTTTTT. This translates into CASSPQDEKLFF.